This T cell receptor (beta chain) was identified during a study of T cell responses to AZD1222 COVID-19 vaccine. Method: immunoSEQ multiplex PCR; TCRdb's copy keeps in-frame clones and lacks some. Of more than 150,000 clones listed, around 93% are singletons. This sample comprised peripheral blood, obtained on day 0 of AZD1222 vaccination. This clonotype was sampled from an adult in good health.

CDR3 nucleotides: TGCGCCAGCAGCTTGGAAGCGGGAATTCTCTACGAGCAGTACTTC. Translated, it gives CASSLEAGILYEQYF. The J gene is TRBJ2-7, the V gene TRBV5-1, with 7 bases lining up with TRBD2. Looked up from germline, CDR1 is SGHRS and CDR2 is YFSETQ. Trimming at V came to 0 bases and at J to 3 bases, leaving 6 bases not matched to a gene. The CDR3 is 15 amino acids.